This TCR beta chain was captured by sequencing in a study of cytomegalovirus exposure and HLA in healthy donors. Overall study findings and caveats: A missense variant in DCLRE1C was later tied to TCR beta V- and J-gene trimming.

Germline CDR1 is SGHTS and CDR2 is YDEGEE. The CDR3 is made up of 15 amino acids. J lost 8 bases, V lost 3 bases, and 6 bases had no gene match. Notes on this clone: Its antigen is undetermined.

PCR involved 60 Vbeta and 13 Jbeta primers. The method was immunoSEQ multiplex PCR; TCRdb's version includes in-frame clones alone and lacks a portion of them. The table records roughly 170,000 clones, approximately 84% of them present only once. This TCR was sampled from a young man in good health and CMV-seronegative. The specimen sequenced was PBMCs. The genes are TRBV5-8 and TRBJ1-6; 9 bases are a match to TRBD1. This CDR3 reads CASSSKTGGDSPLHF. The CDR3, as DNA: TGTGCCAGCAGCTCGAAGACAGGGGGTGATTCACCCCTCCACTTT.